This T cell receptor (beta chain) appears in the sequencing data of a study of neurological immune-mediated disorders (dated by TCRdb to about 2019). Concerning the study at large: Peripheral blood TCR-beta repertoires from patients with HTLV-I-associated myelopathy (HAM/TSP), patients with multiple sclerosis, and healthy controls were compared in the study using UMI-based sequencing. The cohort was made up of around 70 subjects, consisting of around 14 HAM/TSP patients, around 35 multiple sclerosis patients and around 20 healthy controls. Alongside PBMC samples, the set of around 99 TCR-beta libraries contained longitudinal samples, technical triplicates, and paired CD4+ and CD8+ T-cell subsets that had been sorted.

cDNA was synthesized by template-switch 5'RACE using a primer carrying a 10-nucleotide random unique molecular identifier by which each TCR transcript was tagged. Every sequencing run yielded over 200 million TCR-beta sequences covering 15-18 subjects. Total RNA was extracted with the RNeasy kit. The KAPA Real-time Library Amplification kit was used to amplify TCR-beta VDJ regions with primers for the TCR constant region and the 5'RACE anchor. Sample indexes and Illumina adaptors were added in a first PCR, after which library yield was increased in a second PCR. After Ampure bead purification, the TCR product of roughly 650 bp was size-selected on a 2% E-gel SizeSelection system. Before pooling, library quality was checked on a Bioanalyzer, concentration was measured with Qubit, and libraries were quantified with the Kapa Library Quantification kit. An Illumina HiSeq 2500 sequenced the libraries paired-end 2 x 150 bp. To increase sequence diversity, roughly 23-30% phiX was spiked into each library pool. For the original study's pipeline: The UMI-based MiGEC pipeline processed quality-filtered reads and removed over 80% of raw TCR sequences during error correction. IMGT germline references were used for alignment of VDJ genes, and clonotypes were defined by a unique CDR3 amino acid sequence together with V-J genes. Clonal expansion, Shannon diversity and CDR3 relatedness were evaluated with VDJtools (CalcPairwiseDistances, ClusterSamples), while phylogenetic trees were built in CLCbio workbench. Using coefficient-of-variation modelling across technical triplicates, the study counted a clone as expanded if it had at least 8 unique UMIs. TCRdb applied fastp at Q25 and MiXCR to the public reads, then kept only in-frame beta chains. Each entry is one CDR3 protein sequence, shown with its most common DNA and genes. The V and J calls and clone size come from TCRdb's table, not from the authors' own analysis. The sample table records roughly 23,000 distinct CDR3 sequences; roughly a tenth of these occur just once. The biggest ten clones account for roughly a fifth of the sample.

Unsorted PBMC libraries were generated from 2 million PBMCs stored in RNAlater at -80 °C until RNA extraction. Peripheral blood underwent Ficoll-Hypaque density gradient centrifugation to isolate PBMCs, which were then cryopreserved in liquid nitrogen. Results and caveats for the whole study, not just this receptor: TCR clonal expansion was greatest in HAM/TSP patients and smallest in MS patients, who ranked below even healthy controls. No identical CDR3 amino acid sequences were found to be shared among expanded clones across subjects, suggesting that TCR-beta repertoires were private in all groups.

CDR1 SGHDT and CDR2 YYEEEE are derived from the germline V gene. The CDR3 measures 13 amino acids from cysteine to phenylalanine. Only CDR3 DNA remains: 39 bases, in frame from the first base. V lost 1 base and J lost 7 bases; the stretch between them is 11 bases long. This clonotype has at least ten counts. Its cognate antigen has yet to be identified. Qualities for individual bases were not recorded, and no much larger clone is one base off. The chain uses TRBV5-6 and TRBJ2-5, and TRBD1 may be the D gene, going by 6 matching bases. This sequence was found in a woman between 55 and 75 years old with HTLV-1-associated myelopathy (HAM/TSP). Sequencing input: PBMCs. The nucleotide sequence is given as TGTGCCAGCAGCTTGAATCCCAGGGGGACCCAGTACTTC. It translates as CASSLNPRGTQYF. The entire variable domain, with the stretches around the CDR3 drawn from the reference TRBV5-6 and TRBJ2-5 proteins, is DAGVTQSPTHLIKTRGQQVTLRCSPKSGHDTVSWYQQALGQGPQFIFQYYEEEERQRGNFPDRFSGHQFPNYSSELNVNALLLGDSALYLCASSLNPRGTQYFGPGTRLLVL.